A selection of T cell receptor beta chains follows, all from one sample in a study of T cell responses to AZD1222 COVID-19 vaccine. Sequenced by immunoSEQ multiplex PCR; TCRdb stores in-frame clones only, minus some. The sample carries 100,000 to 150,000 clones, about 90% recorded once. Sequenced here: peripheral blood, sampled on day 0 of MenACWY control vaccination. These receptor sequences come from an adult in good health. Each CDR3 is given with its conserved first and last residue. A D gene is named only where the DNA matches it firmly. Rows give clone size only sometimes, using once, few, many, or a class for an expanded clone.

clone_size,j_call,v_call,d_call,cdr3_aa,cdr3_nt
.,TRBJ1-2,TRBV19,.,CASNWGPRANGYTF,TGTGCCAGTAACTGGGGCCCAAGGGCCAATGGCTACACCTTC
.,TRBJ2-3,TRBV6-5,.,CASSRSRDTQYF,TGTGCCAGCAGTAGGTCAAGAGATACGCAGTATTTT
once,TRBJ1-1,TRBV4-2,.,CASSQDTGLNTEAFF,TGTGCCAGCAGCCAAGATACAGGTTTGAACACTGAAGCTTTCTTT
.,TRBJ1-3,TRBV18,TRBD1,CASSTQGRGSSGNTIYF,TGTGCCAGCTCCACCCAGGGCAGGGGGAGTTCTGGAAACACCATATATTTT
.,TRBJ2-2,TRBV18,.,CASSPPGAQGSGELFF,TGTGCCAGCTCACCACCGGGAGCACAGGGTTCCGGGGAGCTGTTTTTT
.,TRBJ2-1,TRBV7-6,TRBD1,CASTPPWGQGPQGNEQFF,TGTGCCAGCACCCCACCCTGGGGACAGGGGCCCCAGGGTAATGAGCAGTTCTTC
once,TRBJ1-5,TRBV21-1,.,CASSPLTRTDSNQPQHF,TGTGCCAGCAGCCCCTTGACCCGTACAGATAGCAATCAGCCCCAGCATTTT
.,TRBJ1-1,TRBV28,.,CASSLRTPNTEAFF,TGTGCCAGCAGTTTAAGGACACCGAACACTGAAGCTTTCTTT
.,TRBJ2-1,TRBV19,.,CASSATTFFEQFF,TGTGCCAGTAGTGCGACTACTTTTTTTGAGCAGTTCTTC
.,TRBJ1-1,TRBV11-2,.,CASSLARGTEAFF,TGTGCCAGCAGCTTAGCTAGGGGCACTGAAGCTTTCTTT
.,TRBJ1-1,TRBV18,.,CASSSQQGAEGTEAFF,TGTGCCAGCTCATCCCAGCAGGGCGCAGAGGGCACTGAAGCTTTCTTT
.,TRBJ2-1,TRBV6-5,TRBD1,CASSYVTGKGYNEQFF,TGTGCCAGCAGTTACGTGACAGGGAAGGGATACAATGAGCAGTTCTTC
once,TRBJ2-7,TRBV2,TRBD2,CASSETSGSDEQYF,TGTGCCAGCAGTGAAACTAGCGGGAGCGACGAGCAGTACTTC
.,TRBJ2-5,TRBV19,.,CASSPDSPFGETQYF,TGTGCCAGTAGCCCGGACAGTCCGTTTGGAGAGACCCAGTACTTC
few,TRBJ1-1,TRBV6-2/TRBV6-3,.,CASSYESNTEAFF,TGTGCCAGCAGTTACGAGTCGAACACTGAAGCTTTCTTT
.,TRBJ1-3,TRBV3-1/TRBV3-2,TRBD1,CASSQGQGEGNTIYF,TGTGCCAGCAGCCAGGGACAGGGAGAGGGAAACACCATATATTTT
once,TRBJ2-7,TRBV5-6,.,CASSPGGRSYEQYF,TGTGCCAGCAGCCCCGGGGGGCGCTCCTACGAGCAGTACTTC
.,TRBJ2-2,TRBV5-1,.,CASSLSGANTGELFF,TGCGCCAGCAGCTTGTCCGGAGCGAACACCGGGGAGCTGTTTTTT
.,TRBJ2-7,TRBV27,.,CASSSGQRGTYEQYF,TGTGCCAGCAGTTCCGGACAGAGAGGCACCTACGAGCAGTACTTC
.,TRBJ1-2,TRBV27,TRBD1,CASSLSGGQGLYGYTF,TGTGCCAGCAGTTTATCTGGCGGACAGGGACTCTATGGCTACACCTTC
.,TRBJ1-1,TRBV7-8,.,CASSPGANTEAFF,TGTGCCAGCAGCCCAGGCGCGAACACTGAAGCTTTCTTT
.,TRBJ2-6,TRBV6-5,.,CASRSGGSGANVLTF,TGTGCCAGCAGGTCAGGGGGGTCTGGGGCCAACGTCCTGACTTTC
.,TRBJ2-7,TRBV5-1,.,CASRLTAGAYEQYF,TGCGCCAGCAGGTTAACAGCAGGGGCCTACGAGCAGTACTTC
.,TRBJ1-1,TRBV29-1,.,CSVAAANTEAFF,TGCAGCGTGGCCGCGGCGAACACTGAAGCTTTCTTT
.,TRBJ1-4,TRBV9,.,CASSPQGGVEKLFF,TGTGCCAGCAGCCCCCAGGGAGGGGTCGAAAAACTGTTTTTT
.,TRBJ1-1,TRBV5-1,.,CASSLSMSNTEAFF,TGCGCCAGCAGCTTAAGCATGTCGAACACTGAAGCTTTCTTT
.,TRBJ2-7,TRBV18,.,CASSSTAYEQYF,TGTGCCAGCTCATCGACGGCCTACGAGCAGTACTTC
.,TRBJ2-1,TRBV4-3,TRBD2,CASSQGSGGANEQFF,TGCGCCAGCAGCCAAGGGTCCGGGGGGGCAAATGAGCAGTTCTTC
.,TRBJ2-5,TRBV18,.,CASSPPGLQETQYF,TGTGCCAGCTCACCACCGGGTTTACAAGAGACCCAGTACTTC
once,TRBJ1-1,TRBV7-9,TRBD1,CASSQTGVGTEAFF,TGTGCCAGCAGCCAAACAGGGGTCGGCACTGAAGCTTTCTTT
.,TRBJ1-4,TRBV2,TRBD1,CAGGQGNEKLFF,TGTGCCGGCGGACAGGGGAATGAAAAACTGTTTTTT
.,TRBJ2-7,TRBV7-2,.,CASRGPKSYEQYF,TGTGCCAGCAGGGGACCCAAATCCTACGAGCAGTACTTC
.,TRBJ2-1,TRBV6-5,.,CASSYLYTASYNEQFF,TGTGCCAGCAGTTACCTTTACACAGCGTCCTACAATGAGCAGTTCTTC
.,TRBJ1-1,TRBV4-1,.,CASSQRQAAEAFF,TGCGCCAGCAGCCAACGACAGGCCGCTGAAGCTTTCTTT
.,TRBJ1-1,TRBV19,TRBD1,CASTVTGLNTEAFF,TGTGCCAGTACCGTGACAGGGCTGAACACTGAAGCTTTCTTT
.,TRBJ1-5,TRBV4-3,.,CASSQDHGGYQPQHF,TGCGCCAGCAGCCAAGATCACGGGGGCTATCAGCCCCAGCATTTT
.,TRBJ2-4,TRBV3-1/TRBV3-2,.,CASSQSLEGIQYF,TGTGCCAGCAGCCAATCTTTAGAAGGTATTCAGTACTTC
once,TRBJ1-2,TRBV7-5,.,CVRSLALGGYTF,TGTGTCAGAAGCTTAGCACTAGGTGGCTACACCTTC
once,TRBJ1-1,TRBV9,.,CASSEAGRTEAFF,TGTGCCAGCAGCGAGGCAGGGAGAACTGAAGCTTTCTTT
.,TRBJ2-3,TRBV3-1/TRBV3-2,TRBD2,CASSQATSGGSSTDTQYF,TGTGCCAGCAGCCAAGCTACTAGCGGGGGGAGTAGCACAGATACGCAGTATTTT
.,TRBJ1-6,TRBV28,.,CASRLLGRSSSYNSPLHF,TGTGCCAGCAGGTTACTTGGACGATCGAGCTCCTATAATTCACCCCTCCACTTT
.,TRBJ2-1,TRBV7-2,.,CASSLLGYEQFF,TGTGCCAGCAGCTTATTGGGCTATGAGCAGTTCTTC
.,TRBJ2-1,TRBV29-1,.,CSAMGDRYNEQFF,TGCAGCGCTATGGGCGATAGATACAATGAGCAGTTCTTC
.,TRBJ2-1,TRBV27,TRBD2,CASSFPWTSGGDNEQFF,TGTGCCAGCAGTTTCCCTTGGACTAGCGGGGGGGACAATGAGCAGTTCTTC
.,TRBJ1-4,TRBV18,TRBD1,CASSLSQGAANEKLFF,TGTGCCAGCTCACTCTCACAGGGGGCGGCTAATGAAAAACTGTTTTTT
.,TRBJ1-5,TRBV6-6,.,CASSYSGAVYQPQHF,TGTGCCAGCAGTTACTCCGGGGCTGTTTATCAGCCCCAGCATTTT
once,TRBJ1-1,TRBV29-1,.,CSVEDDTVSMNTEAFF,TGCAGCGTTGAAGACGATACAGTGAGCATGAACACTGAAGCTTTCTTT
.,TRBJ2-7,TRBV18,.,CASSPGPPYEQYF,TGTGCCAGCTCACCCGGGCCCCCCTACGAGCAGTACTTC
.,TRBJ1-1,TRBV6-1,.,CASSDRRRDTEAFF,TGTGCCAGCAGTGACAGAAGAAGGGACACTGAAGCTTTCTTT
.,TRBJ1-2,TRBV28,.,CASSSQPGRVNYGYTF,TGTGCCAGCAGTTCACAACCCGGGCGAGTCAACTATGGCTACACCTTC
.,TRBJ1-5,TRBV28,.,CASSHGGSNQPQHF,TGTGCCAGCAGTCACGGGGGAAGCAATCAGCCCCAGCATTTT
.,TRBJ1-1,TRBV6-5,TRBD1,CASSFTGTGRKEAFF,TGTGCCAGCAGCTTTACCGGGACAGGGAGAAAGGAAGCTTTCTTT